A single sample gave rise to the 17 T cell receptor beta chains below, sequenced in a study of siplizumab effects on memory and regulatory T cells. Method: immunoSEQ multiplex PCR; TCRdb's copy keeps in-frame clones and lacks some. The repertoire holds approximately 120,000 clones, with just over 90% as singletons. The specimen was Tregs sorted from blood. Receptor source: a human donor in good health.

The V and J genes are TRBV11-1 and TRBJ2-1, with TRBD2 matching over 8 bases. This CDR3 has 14 residues. V lost 8 bases, J lost 4 bases, and 7 bases stayed unmatched. The germline CDR1 and CDR2 sequences are SGHAT and FQDESV (reference sequence). The chain's CDR3 is CASGSSGPYNEQFF. The CDR3 nucleotides read TGTGCCAGCGGTTCTAGCGGGCCTTACAATGAGCAGTTCTTC.

The chain is built from TRBV9 and TRBJ2-4; 7 bases line up with TRBD1. V shed 5 bases and J 4 bases; nucleotides not matched to a gene: 9. The CDR3 runs to 15 residues. Germline CDR1 reads SGDLS; CDR2 reads YYNGEE. The DNA of the CDR3 is TGTGCCAGCAGTTCATCCGGGACAGTAAAAAACATTCAGTACTTC. It is translated as CASSSSGTVKNIQYF.

The chain couples TRBV6-5 to TRBJ1-6; the D is unclear. The CDR3 consists of 15 residues. V was clipped by 6 bases and J by 7 bases, with 16 bases between them. Germline CDR1 and CDR2: MNHEY and SVGAGI. The CDR3 DNA reads TGTGCCAGCAGCCCTTCGAGGAATAGGAATTCACCCCTCCACTTT. This encodes CASSPSRNRNSPLHF.

The chain carries TRBV27 and TRBJ1-1, with TRBD1 matching over 7 bases. V gave up 7 bases and J gave up 0 bases; unmatched junction bases: 8. Germline CDR1 MNHEY, CDR2 SMNVEV (reference sequence). The CDR3 is 15 amino acids. The CDR3 DNA follows: TGTGCCAGCACTGCAGGGGGTAATATGAACACTGAAGCTTTCTTT. It codes for CASTAGGNMNTEAFF.

The chain employs TRBV11-2 and TRBJ2-7; D is uncertain. This CDR3 contains 13 residues. Germline V lookup: CDR1 SGHAT, CDR2 FQNNGV. V was clipped by 5 bases and J by 3 bases, with 11 bases between them. The DNA for the CDR3 is TGTGCCAGCAGCCTACCTCTTGGCTACGAGCAGTACTTC. It specifies CASSLPLGYEQYF.

The rearrangement links TRBV2 to TRBJ2-7; 9 bases match TRBD2. V lost 6 bases, J lost 5 bases, and 5 bases stayed unmatched. CDR3 length: 13 amino acids. Germline-derived CDR1 and CDR2 are SNHLY and FYNNEI. The CDR3 here is CASRRGLAHEQYF. In DNA form, the CDR3 reads TGTGCCAGCAGGAGGGGACTAGCCCACGAGCAGTACTTC.

The gene calls are TRBV5-4 and TRBJ2-3; D remains unclear. The ends were cut back, 6 bases at V and 0 bases at J, with 14 bases in the middle. The V gene's germline CDR1 is SGHNT and CDR2 YYREEE (reference sequence). This CDR3 contains 15 residues. Here the CDR3 DNA reads TGTGCCAGCAAAGAAAGGGTTTCTAGCACAGATACGCAGTATTTT. Amino acid sequence: CASKERVSSTDTQYF.

This clone appeared a few times. This rearrangement joins TRBV7-9 to TRBJ2-5; D possibly uses TRBD1 or TRBD2 (5 bases each). Germline CDR1 and CDR2: SEHNR and FQNEAQ (reference sequence). Trimming took 3 bases from V and 1 from J, leaving 12 bases between them. This CDR3 comprises 15 residues. The CDR3 sequence is CASSLKGTRQETQYF. For the CDR3, the DNA is TGTGCCAGCAGCTTGAAGGGGACCCGCCAAGAGACCCAGTACTTC. Filled out from reference TRBV7-9 and TRBJ2-5, the complete variable domain reads DTGVSQNPRHKITKRGQNVTFRCDPISEHNRLYWYRQTLGQGPEFLTYFQNEAQLEKSRLLSDRFSAERPKGSFSTLEIQRTEQGDSAMYLCASSLKGTRQETQYFGPGTRLLVL.

This chain uses TRBV7-2 with TRBJ2-5, with D possibly called TRBD1 or TRBD2 (6 bases each). Near its end, the DNA agrees better with TRBJ2-7, so the J call may be wrong. Germline CDR1 and CDR2: SGHTA and FQGNSA. This CDR3 is 15 amino acids long. The CDR3 region is CASSLVGGLSYEQYF. In DNA form, the CDR3 reads TGTGCCAGCAGCTTAGTAGGGGGACTGAGCTACGAGCAGTACTTC.

This clone came up once. The CDR3 DNA follows: TGTGCCAGCAGTGGAGAGGGAGGGGGTGAGCAGTTCTTC. Its translation: CASSGEGGGEQFF. This chain uses TRBV6-1 with TRBJ2-1, with a weak D call TRBD2 (7 bases). This CDR3 has 13 residues. The V gene lost 4 bases and the J gene lost 9 bases, with 13 bases spanning the gap. Per the germline V gene, CDR1 is MNHNS and CDR2 is SASEGT.

The sample holds one count of this clone. The J gene is TRBJ1-1, the V gene TRBV5-6; D perhaps matches TRBD1 (5 bases). Germline CDR1 SGHDT, CDR2 YYEEEE. V lost 3 bases, J lost 5 bases, and 17 bases lay in between. This CDR3 spans 15 amino acids. The CDR3 DNA reads TGTGCCAGCAGCTCGACCGGGGCCCGCGGGACTGAAGCTTTCTTT. Protein: CASSSTGARGTEAFF.

This sequence joins TRBV6-5 and TRBJ1-2; 10 bases map to TRBD1. With 7 bases clipped from V and 7 bases from J, the junction kept 9 bases outside the gene matches. This CDR3 comprises 14 residues. Germline V gives CDR1 MNHEY, CDR2 SVGAGI. The CDR3 region is CASTRTGGIGGYTF. CDR3 sequence (DNA): TGTGCCAGCACTCGGACAGGGGGAATCGGTGGCTACACCTTC.

V and J are TRBV29-1 and TRBJ2-2, with 7 bases aligning to TRBD1. V lost 6 bases to trimming and J lost 3 bases; unmatched junction nucleotides: 7. Germline CDR1 and CDR2: SQVTM and ANQGSEA. This CDR3 has 14 amino acids. The CDR3 region has the DNA TGCAGCGTCCGACGACAGGGAGACACCGGGGAGCTGTTTTTT. Amino acid sequence: CSVRRQGDTGELFF.

V is TRBV11-3 and J is TRBJ2-1; D is undetermined. Trimming shortened V by 5 bases and J by 5 bases, and 7 bases separated the two germline ends. Germline values: CDR1 SGHNT, CDR2 YENEEA. The CDR3 totals 12 residues. In DNA, the CDR3 is TGTGCCAGCAGCAGGAGTGACAATGAGCAGTTCTTC. It encodes CASSRSDNEQFF.

The chain joins TRBV29-1 to TRBJ2-3, with TRBD1 identical over 7 bases. With V trimmed by 7 bases and J by 0 bases, 10 bases remained unmatched. CDR1 and CDR2 from the germline V gene are SQVTM and ANQGSEA. This CDR3 is built from 15 residues. The CDR3 DNA is TGCAGCGCGAAGGAACAGGGGATTAGCACAGATACGCAGTATTTT. This codes for CSAKEQGISTDTQYF.

The chain recombines TRBV27 with TRBJ1-4; 8 nucleotides line up with TRBD1. CDR3 length equals 14 residues. J gave up 8 bases and V 5 bases, and 7 bases lay outside the gene matches. Looked up from germline, CDR1 is MNHEY and CDR2 is SMNVEV (reference sequence). CDR3 DNA: TGTGCCAGCAGTAGGACAGGGTTTTGGGAAAAACTGTTTTTT. Its translation: CASSRTGFWEKLFF.

This chain links TRBV9 with TRBJ2-1; 13 nucleotides match TRBD2. The CDR3 is made up of 16 amino acids. Germline-derived CDR1 and CDR2 are SGDLS and YYNGEE. Trimming took 3 bases from V and 11 from J; bases not matched to a gene: 11. CDR3: CASSGYRLAGGSKQFF. CDR3 in DNA: TGTGCCAGCAGCGGGTACCGACTAGCGGGAGGATCTAAGCAGTTCTTC.